These 30 T cell receptor beta chains were all obtained from the same sample, sequenced in a study of CXCR3-negative and CXCR3-positive naive CD8 T cells. Study-wide points: For CXCR3-positive naive cells, TRB CDR3s were more hydrophobic than those of CXCR3-negative naive cells.

All TRB cDNA libraries came from 5' RACE performed with UMI labels. TCRdb re-called the 5' RACE reads and gives one entry per CDR3 protein, without DNA. This table lists some 54,000 distinct CDR3 sequences. No antigen is known for these receptors. Input material: naive CXCR3+ CD8+ T cells from blood. Subset of the sample: CD45RO-CCR7+CD27+CD95- naive CD8+ T cells expressing CXCR3 (TNR3+). These receptors came from a human donor in good health. Some clones in this sample may be carry-over from other donors' samples.

The CDR3 sequence: CAYVKRRASYEQYF. The chain combines TRBV6-4 with TRBJ2-7; there is no DNA to check the TCRdb D call of TRBD1. Germline V gene sequence: CDR1 MRHNA, CDR2 SNTAGT. The length of the CDR3 is 14 residues.

The chain carries TRBV29-1 and TRBJ1-1; as DNA is missing, the TRBD1 call by TCRdb cannot be tested. The CDR3 runs to 17 residues. Germline V CDR1 and CDR2: SQVTM, ANQGSEA. The CDR3 loop reads CSVESLAMGLTNTEAFF.

The chain carries TRBV4-3 and TRBJ2-2; TCRdb returns TRBD1, unconfirmable since there is no DNA. Germline-derived CDR1 and CDR2 are LGHNA and YSLEER. The CDR3 covers 15 residues. The CDR3 loop reads CASSVGTENTGELFF.

The V call is TRBV20-1, the J call TRBJ1-5; TCRdb lists TRBD1, though no DNA is available to test this call. Per germline, CDR1 DFQATT and CDR2 SNEGSKA (reference sequence). The CDR3 extends over 15 amino acids. CDR3 amino acids: CSARGTGAGDQPQHF.

The CDR3: CASSFQGTEAFF. V usage is TRBV12-3 or TRBV12-4 and J usage is TRBJ1-1. CDR3 length: 12 amino acids.

The CDR3 region is CASSLPLNTEAFF. This chain uses TRBV7-6 with TRBJ1-1. Germline lookup yields CDR1 SGHVS and CDR2 FNYEAQ. The CDR3 contains 13 residues. Using reference TRBV7-6 and TRBJ1-1 for the parts outside the CDR3, the full variable domain is GAGVSQSPRYKVTKRGQDVALRCDPISGHVSLYWYRQALGQGPEFLTYFNYEAQQDKSGLPNDRFSAERPEGSISTLTIQRTEQRDSAMYRCASSLPLNTEAFFGQGTRLTVV.

The V gene is TRBV29-1, the J gene TRBJ2-3; TCRdb lists TRBD2, though no DNA is available to test this call. The CDR3 is 17 amino acids. CDR1 is SQVTM, CDR2 ANQGSEA, per germline. Here the CDR3 reads CSVAGATSGAETDTQYF.

The chain joins TRBV14 to TRBJ1-1; as DNA is missing, the TRBD1 call by TCRdb cannot be tested. There are 15 residues in the CDR3. Germline V lookup: CDR1 SGHDN, CDR2 FVKESK. The CDR3 sequence: CASSSRQGLNTEAFF.

The chain is built from TRBV25-1 and TRBJ2-7; TCRdb lists TRBD1, though no DNA is available to test this call. Germline V gene data show CDR1 as MGHDK and CDR2 as SYGVNS. The CDR3 totals 14 residues. This CDR3 is CASSVGAAAYEQYF.

This rearrangement joins TRBV29-1 to TRBJ1-1; TCRdb gives TRBD1 as the D gene, but with no DNA this cannot be confirmed. Germline V CDR1 and CDR2: SQVTM, ANQGSEA. This CDR3 is 14 amino acids long. The CDR3 is CSVDPTGLNTEAFF.

This chain links TRBV4-3 with TRBJ1-1; the D gene TCRdb calls, TRBD1, cannot be checked with no DNA. Per germline, CDR1 LGHNA and CDR2 YSLEER. This CDR3 has 13 amino acids. The CDR3 here is CASSQTGVTEAFF.

The CDR3: CASSFVGGGASSYEQYF. This sequence joins TRBV12-3 or TRBV12-4 and TRBJ2-7; there is no DNA to check the TCRdb D call of TRBD2. The CDR3 has 17 amino acids.

The rearrangement links TRBV29-1 to TRBJ1-2; the TCRdb call, TRBD1, lacks DNA for checking. Per the germline V gene, CDR1 is SQVTM and CDR2 is ANQGSEA. The CDR3 extends over 16 amino acids. The CDR3 sequence: CSVEDEDGRGKDGYTF.

This sequence joins TRBV6-1 and TRBJ2-7; with no DNA, the TCRdb D assignment of TRBD1 cannot be verified. The germline gives CDR1 MNHNS, CDR2 SASEGT. The CDR3 spans 16 residues. The CDR3: CASIGAGYPLGYEQYF.

CDR3 protein: CASSPGGSTYDEQFF. The J gene is TRBJ2-1, the V gene TRBV18; TCRdb outputs TRBD1, but without DNA this stays unchecked. Germline V gene lookup returns CDR1 KGHSH and CDR2 LQKENI. The CDR3 extends over 15 amino acids.

The J gene is TRBJ2-6, the V gene TRBV27; with no DNA, the TCRdb D assignment of TRBD1 cannot be verified. Per germline, CDR1 MNHEY and CDR2 SMNVEV (reference sequence). This CDR3 spans 14 amino acids. This CDR3 is CASSRGLGANVLTF.

The chain is built from TRBV15 and TRBJ2-7; no DNA is available, so the TRBD1 call from TCRdb remains unchecked. This CDR3 contains 15 residues. Germline V gene data show CDR1 as LNHNV and CDR2 as YYDKDF (reference sequence). This CDR3 is CATSPAGTGGYEQYF.

The J gene is TRBJ2-1, the V gene TRBV11-3; lacking DNA, the TRBD1 call made by TCRdb goes unchecked. There are 14 residues in the CDR3. CDR1 is SGHNT and CDR2 is YENEEA in the germline V gene. The CDR3 sequence: CASSQPTQGPEQFF.

This rearrangement joins TRBV25-1 to TRBJ1-2. The CDR3 extends over 15 amino acids. Germline CDR1 is MGHDK and CDR2 is SYGVNS. The chain's CDR3 is CASSEYIPNADGYTF.

V usage is TRBV5-1 and J usage is TRBJ1-1; the TCRdb call, TRBD1, lacks DNA for checking. Germline CDR1 reads SGHRS; CDR2 reads YFSETQ. The CDR3 has 14 residues. The CDR3 spells CASSFTGVSTEAFF.

The rearrangement uses TRBV29-1 and TRBJ2-5. Germline assignment: CDR1 SQVTM and CDR2 ANQGSEA. This CDR3 region has 11 residues. The CDR3 loop is CSFDIRETQYF.

This chain connects TRBV7-8 to TRBJ2-7; TCRdb's D call, TRBD1, is unchecked because there is no DNA. This CDR3 is built from 17 residues. Germline CDR1 and CDR2: SGHVS and FQNEAQ. The CDR3: CASSLAAPGTEIYEQYF.

V usage is TRBV12-3 or TRBV12-4 and J usage is TRBJ1-1; TCRdb's assignment of TRBD1 cannot be checked, as there is no DNA. The CDR3 length is 11 residues. The CDR3: CAAGEGPEAFF.

The chain carries TRBV15 and TRBJ1-5; TCRdb designates TRBD1, a call that cannot be tested without DNA. The length of the CDR3 is 15 residues. Germline-derived CDR1 and CDR2 are LNHNV and YYDKDF (reference sequence). This chain's CDR3 is CATSGDRGRNQPQHF.

The chain is built from TRBV7-2 and TRBJ2-3. The germline CDR1 and CDR2 sequences are SGHTA and FQGNSA. This CDR3 comprises 11 residues. The CDR3 region is CASRGTDTQYF.

The V gene is TRBV5-8, the J gene TRBJ2-5; TCRdb outputs TRBD1, but without DNA this stays unchecked. CDR1 and CDR2 (germline): SGHTS, YDEGEE. There are 15 residues in the CDR3. The CDR3 protein is CASSPGTGGQETQYF.

The rearrangement joins TRBV7-2 to TRBJ2-1; TCRdb's D call of TRBD2 is untestable without DNA. Germline V lookup: CDR1 SGHTA, CDR2 FQGNSA. This CDR3 is built from 16 residues. The CDR3 protein is CASSLELGLAYNEQFF.

The chain has TRBV6-2 or TRBV6-3 and TRBJ2-7; the TCRdb call, TRBD1, lacks DNA for checking. The CDR3 extends over 16 amino acids. The V gene's germline CDR1 is MNHEY and CDR2 SVGEGT. This CDR3 reads CASSFDPTGGDYEQYF.

This clonotype is labeled medium-sized based on frequency. This chain joins TRBV6-5 and TRBJ2-2; TCRdb indicates TRBD1, and absent DNA this call remains unverified. Germline V CDR1 and CDR2: MNHEY, SVGAGI. This CDR3 contains 16 residues. The CDR3 reads CASSYFAGEGTGELFF.

The chain couples TRBV29-1 to TRBJ2-7; TCRdb lists TRBD1, though no DNA is available to test this call. Germline CDR1 SQVTM, CDR2 ANQGSEA. The CDR3 extends over 13 amino acids. CDR3 region: CSGRTGPTYEQYF.